Presented here are 25 T cell receptor beta chains from one specimen sequenced in a study of cytomegalovirus exposure and HLA in healthy donors. Generated by immunoSEQ multiplex PCR, the TCRdb table keeps only in-frame clones and is missing some. The repertoire consists of about 68,000 clones, with around 97% occurring once and the leading ten covering more than 2%. Sample: PBMCs. The receptors were gathered from a man aged 18 to 35 in good health and CMV-seronegative.

This sequence joins TRBV5-4 and TRBJ2-3; 9 nucleotides align to TRBD2. There are 15 residues in the CDR3. Losses at the gene ends were 7 bases for V and 4 bases for J; bases not matched to a gene: 10. Germline lookup yields CDR1 SGHNT and CDR2 YYREEE (reference sequence). The CDR3 here is CASAAGGPYPDTQYF. The CDR3 DNA sequence: TGTGCCAGCGCCGCGGGAGGGCCGTACCCAGATACGCAGTATTTT.

This clone has just one count. This CDR3 is CASSDRGETQYF. The DNA for the CDR3 is TGTGCCAGCAGCGACAGGGGAGAGACCCAGTACTTC. The V and J genes are TRBV7-9 and TRBJ2-5; 8 bases agree with TRBD1. Germline CDR1 reads SEHNR; CDR2 reads FQNEAQ (reference sequence). The V and J ends lost 5 bases and 4 bases, in that order; junction bases with no gene match: 0. This CDR3 contains 12 residues.

The rearrangement links TRBV27 to TRBJ2-7; possible D gene TRBD1, 6 bases. The CDR3 totals 15 residues. Trimming pared 6 bases from V and 3 bases from J, leaving 18 bases between. Germline CDR1 and CDR2: MNHEY and SMNVEV (reference sequence). CDR3 sequence: CASSLTGQLNYEQYF. The CDR3 coding sequence is TGTGCCAGCAGCCTAACCGGACAGCTCAACTACGAGCAGTACTTC.

The chain joins TRBV19 to TRBJ1-1, with a tentative D call TRBD1 (5 bases). The germline V gene has CDR1 LNHDA and CDR2 SQIVND (reference sequence). V lost 3 bases and J 1 base, leaving 12 bases between the germline ends. This CDR3 has 15 residues. The CDR3 DNA reads as TGTGCCAGTAGTATTATAGGGGTGGGGAACACTGAAGCTTTCTTT. The encoded protein is CASSIIGVGNTEAFF.

This chain joins TRBV28 and TRBJ2-1, with 7 nucleotides matching TRBD1. The CDR3 contains 16 residues. The J segment lost 3 bases and the V segment lost 5 bases, leaving 10 bases of the junction unmatched. Germline loops: CDR1 MDHEN, CDR2 SYDVKM. This CDR3 reads CASSPGQDPHYNEQFF. For the CDR3, the DNA is TGTGCCAGCAGTCCCGGACAGGATCCGCACTACAATGAGCAGTTCTTC.

This sequence joins TRBV11-3 and TRBJ2-3, with 8 bases that match TRBD2. With V trimmed by 5 bases and J by 2 bases, 3 bases remained unmatched. The CDR3 length is 14 residues. Germline CDR1 reads SGHNT; CDR2 reads YENEEA. DNA for the CDR3: TGTGCCAGCAGCCCGGGACTAGTCACAGATACGCAGTATTTT. Amino acid sequence: CASSPGLVTDTQYF. Full variable domain (rest looked up from reference TRBV11-3 and TRBJ2-3): EAGVVQSPRYKIIEKKQPVAFWCNPISGHNTLYWYLQNLGQGPELLIRYENEEAVDDSQLPKDRFSAERLKGVDSTLKIQPAELGDSAVYLCASSPGLVTDTQYFGPGTRLTVL.

The genes are TRBV6-1 and TRBJ1-2, with TRBD1 as a possible D gene (5 bases). Germline lookup yields CDR1 MNHNS and CDR2 SASEGT. The CDR3 consists of 14 residues. The V gene lost 5 bases and the J gene lost 4 bases, with 14 bases spanning the gap. DNA of the CDR3: TGTGCCAGCAGTTCTTGGACAAGTCCCTATGGCTACACCTTC. This codes for CASSSWTSPYGYTF.

The chain joins TRBV4-1 to TRBJ1-5, with TRBD1 matching 8 bases. CDR3 size: 17 residues. V shed 2 bases and J 2 bases; nucleotides not matched to a gene: 8. Germline loops: CDR1 MGHRA, CDR2 YSYEKL. CDR3 sequence reads: CASSQNRGKVGNQPQHF. CDR3 in DNA: TGCGCCAGCAGCCAAAACAGGGGGAAAGTAGGCAATCAGCCCCAGCATTTT.

The chain is built from TRBV18 and TRBJ2-5; 15 nucleotides match TRBD2. The CDR3 length is 18 residues. Germline V lookup: CDR1 KGHSH, CDR2 LQKENI. Unmatched junction bases numbered 9, after V lost 3 bases and J lost 4 bases. CDR3 nucleotides: TGTGCCAGCTCACCCCGGACTAGCGGGAGGGCCAGTACAGAGACCCAGTACTTC. Protein: CASSPRTSGRASTETQYF.

The V and J genes are TRBV7-2 and TRBJ1-1; 8 bases match TRBD1. Germline V lookup: CDR1 SGHTA, CDR2 FQGNSA. The CDR3 spans 15 residues. With 5 bases clipped from V and 0 bases from J, the junction kept 5 bases outside the gene matches. The CDR3 spells CASSIPGGMNTEAFF. CDR3 coding DNA: TGTGCCAGCAGCATCCCAGGGGGCATGAACACTGAAGCTTTCTTT.

The chain is built from TRBV5-8 and TRBJ2-5; 11 positions match TRBD1. The CDR3 runs to 15 residues. V dropped 0 bases and J dropped 5; count of bases not matched to a gene: 3. Germline CDR1 and CDR2: SGHTS and YDEGEE. The CDR3 loop is CASSLVWTGGETQYF. CDR3 nucleotides: TGTGCCAGCAGCTTGGTCTGGACAGGGGGCGAGACCCAGTACTTC.

The chain combines TRBV18 with TRBJ2-3, with 7 bases fitting TRBD2. CDR3 length: 15 amino acids. The junction had 5 bases not matched to a gene; V was cut back by 3 bases and J by 2 bases. Germline CDR1 is KGHSH and CDR2 is LQKENI. The CDR3 coding sequence is TGTGCCAGCTCACCGGCGGGGGTAAACACAGATACGCAGTATTTT. Its protein is CASSPAGVNTDTQYF. The whole variable domain, filled in from reference TRBV18 and TRBJ2-3, reads NAGVMQNPRHLVRRRGQEARLRCSPMKGHSHVYWYRQLPEEGLKFMVYLQKENIIDESGMPKERFSAEFPKEGPSILRIQQVVRGDSAAYFCASSPAGVNTDTQYFGPGTRLTVL.

The genes are TRBV2 and TRBJ1-4; D not certain. The CDR3 consists of 15 residues. V lost 7 bases to trimming and J lost 0 bases, with 12 bases between them. CDR1 is SNHLY, CDR2 FYNNEI, per germline. The CDR3 sequence: CASKQDPATNEKLFF. The CDR3 DNA follows: TGTGCCAGCAAGCAGGATCCTGCAACTAATGAAAAACTGTTTTTT. Filled out from reference TRBV2 and TRBJ1-4, the complete variable domain reads EPEVTQTPSHQVTQMGQEVILRCVPISNHLYFYWYRQILGQKVEFLVSFYNNEISEKSEIFDDQFSVERPDGSNFTLKIRSTKLEDSAMYFCASKQDPATNEKLFFGSGTQLSVL.

The V and J genes are TRBV19 and TRBJ2-7, with a weak D call TRBD1 (6 bases). CDR3 length equals 15 residues. V was clipped by 3 bases and J by 4 bases, with 16 bases between them. Germline V gene data show CDR1 as LNHDA and CDR2 as SQIVND (reference sequence). CDR3 sequence reads: CASSMAGRGSYEQYF. In nucleotides, the CDR3 is TGTGCCAGTAGTATGGCCGGCAGGGGCTCTTACGAGCAGTACTTC.

The chain combines TRBV7-9 with TRBJ1-2; TRBD1 might be the D (5 bases). Germline CDR1 SEHNR, CDR2 FQNEAQ (reference sequence). V dropped 5 bases and J dropped 6 bases, with 13 bases sitting between them. This CDR3 is built from 13 residues. DNA of the CDR3: TGTGCCAGCAGCCGCCAAGGGGCGCATGGCTACACCTTC. Protein product: CASSRQGAHGYTF. The variable domain in full, with the rest retrieved from reference TRBV7-9 and TRBJ1-2, is DTGVSQNPRHKITKRGQNVTFRCDPISEHNRLYWYRQTLGQGPEFLTYFQNEAQLEKSRLLSDRFSAERPKGSFSTLEIQRTEQGDSAMYLCASSRQGAHGYTFGSGTRLTVV.

The rearrangement links TRBV2 to TRBJ2-1; 7 nucleotides align to TRBD1. The CDR3 consists of 14 residues. Trimming cost V 5 bases and J 2 bases; bases outside gene matches: 3. From germline, CDR1 is SNHLY and CDR2 FYNNEI. The CDR3 loop is CASSLGTAYNEQFF. In nucleotides, the CDR3 is TGTGCCAGCAGTCTCGGGACAGCCTACAATGAGCAGTTCTTC.

The chain recombines TRBV2 with TRBJ1-6; D gene ambiguous. Germline CDR1 SNHLY, CDR2 FYNNEI. The CDR3 totals 14 residues. V was shortened by 6 bases and J by 5 bases, with 11 bases between the two germline ends. This CDR3 reads CASSYGWDNSPLHF. In nucleotides, the CDR3 is TGTGCCAGCAGCTACGGGTGGGATAATTCACCCCTCCACTTT. Based on the CDR3 plus reference TRBV2 and TRBJ1-6, the full variable domain is EPEVTQTPSHQVTQMGQEVILRCVPISNHLYFYWYRQILGQKVEFLVSFYNNEISEKSEIFDDQFSVERPDGSNFTLKIRSTKLEDSAMYFCASSYGWDNSPLHFGNGTRLTVT.

The chain couples TRBV11-2 to TRBJ2-7, with D perhaps TRBD1 (6 bases). The germline V gene has CDR1 SGHAT and CDR2 FQNNGV. The CDR3 has 13 residues. Trimming cost V 11 bases and J 7 bases, with 21 bases left between them. CDR3 nucleotides: TGTGCCTTTGAACAGGGTAAGAGAAGGGAGCAGTACTTC. Protein sequence: CAFEQGKRREQYF. The full variable domain, its missing parts supplied by reference TRBV11-2 and TRBJ2-7, is EAGVAQSPRYKIIEKRQSVAFWCNPISGHATLYWYQQILGQGPKLLIQFQNNGVVDDSQLPKDRFSAERLKGVDSTLKIQPAKLEDSAVYLCAFEQGKRREQYFGPGTRLTVT.

The chain combines TRBV5-4 with TRBJ1-1; no reliable D call. Germline V gives CDR1 SGHNT, CDR2 YYREEE (reference sequence). This CDR3 has 15 residues. Trimming stripped 0 bases from V and 0 bases from J, with 9 bases between. The CDR3: CASSLDLTVNTEAFF. CDR3 coding DNA: TGTGCCAGCAGCTTGGACCTTACAGTGAACACTGAAGCTTTCTTT.

A note on this clone: Germline and junction disagree at one end, which may indicate a read error. This chain joins TRBV10-3 and TRBJ1-6; weak D call: TRBD1 (5 bases). CDR1 ENHRY and CDR2 SYGVKD come from the germline V gene. This CDR3 region has 15 residues. CDR3 region: CAISEDRGVNSPFHF. The CDR3 DNA is TGTGCCATCAGTGAGGATCGGGGGGTCAATTCACCCTTCCACTTT.

This chain joins TRBV11-2 and TRBJ1-2; TRBD1 matches 8 bases. Germline-derived CDR1 and CDR2 are SGHAT and FQNNGV. This CDR3 region has 14 residues. V lost 4 bases to trimming and J lost 6 bases; unmatched junction nucleotides: 7. The CDR3 reads CASSSYKDRDGYTF. CDR3 DNA: TGTGCCAGCAGCTCCTACAAGGACAGGGATGGCTACACCTTC. The variable domain in full, with the rest retrieved from reference TRBV11-2 and TRBJ1-2, is EAGVAQSPRYKIIEKRQSVAFWCNPISGHATLYWYQQILGQGPKLLIQFQNNGVVDDSQLPKDRFSAERLKGVDSTLKIQPAKLEDSAVYLCASSSYKDRDGYTFGSGTRLTVV.

The chain employs TRBV12-5 and TRBJ2-2; possibly TRBD1 for D (5 bases). Looked up from germline, CDR1 is LGHNT and CDR2 is FRNRAP. V gave up 4 bases and J gave up 4 bases, with 7 bases separating them. The CDR3 is 13 amino acids. The CDR3 loop reads CASGSRATGELFF. For the CDR3, the DNA is TGTGCTAGTGGTTCCAGGGCCACCGGGGAGCTGTTTTTT. The full variable domain, completed using reference TRBV12-5 and TRBJ2-2, is DARVTQTPRHKVTEMGQEVTMRCQPILGHNTVFWYRQTMMQGLELLAYFRNRAPLDDSGMPKDRFSAEMPDATLATLKIQPSEPRDSAVYFCASGSRATGELFFGEGSRLTVL.

The genes are TRBV18 and TRBJ1-5; D may be TRBD1 (5 bases). Germline V CDR1 and CDR2: KGHSH, LQKENI. The V and J ends lost 3 bases and 0 bases respectively, with 18 bases between them. The CDR3 loop spans 18 amino acids. The CDR3 coding sequence is TGTGCCAGCTCACCGACAGCCCCTAACACGTATAGCAATCAGCCCCAGCATTTT. Translating gives CASSPTAPNTYSNQPQHF.

The genes are TRBV6-5 and TRBJ2-7, with TRBD2 as a possible D gene (6 bases). Between the trimmed V and J ends, which lost 2 bases and 0 bases, there was a span of 11 bases. The CDR3 has 15 amino acids. Germline values: CDR1 MNHEY, CDR2 SVGAGI. The CDR3 protein is CASSYSYGGSYEQYF. CDR3 bases: TGTGCCAGCAGTTACAGCTACGGGGGCTCCTACGAGCAGTACTTC.

The chain links TRBV19 to TRBJ2-5, with a weak D call TRBD2 (6 bases). The CDR3 runs 13 residues. Trimming pared 3 bases from V and 7 bases from J, leaving 12 bases between. In germline, CDR1 is LNHDA, CDR2 SQIVND (reference sequence). The CDR3 nucleotides are TGTGCCAGTAGTATCGGGCAGGGAGGGACCCAGTACTTC. This codes for CASSIGQGGTQYF.